This entry describes one T cell receptor beta chain. These data come from a study of technical replicates of blood from a few donors. The method was immunoSEQ multiplex PCR; TCRdb's version includes in-frame clones alone and lacks a portion of them. The table has tens of thousands of clones, approximately 94% seen once. Germline lookup yields CDR1 SGHRS and CDR2 YFSETQ. CDR3 length: 14 residues. Trimming cost V 3 bases and J 2 bases; bases outside gene matches: 3. Sequencing used T cells isolated from PBMCs. The TCR originated in a human donor in good health. The chain carries TRBV5-1 and TRBJ1-2; TRBD1 matches at 8 bases. CDR3 sequence reads: CASSWTGRNYGYTF. CDR3 nucleotide sequence: TGCGCCAGCAGCTGGACAGGGAGGAACTATGGCTACACCTTC.